The entry below describes one T cell receptor (beta chain). Per the germline V gene, CDR1 is GTSNPN and CDR2 is SVGIG (reference sequence). Trimming stripped 6 bases from V and 12 bases from J, with 15 bases between. CDR3 size: 11 residues. This table comes from immunoSEQ multiplex PCR, and its TCRdb copy is limited to in-frame clones, with some not included. The sample consists of 35,000 to 45,000 clones, more than 60% of them appearing once. This record comes from a study of cytotoxic CD8 clonotypes in ibrutinib-treated CLL. Material: PBMCs, obtained after 12 months of ibrutinib treatment. The receptor was derived from a human donor with chronic lymphocytic leukemia. The chain joins TRBV30 to TRBJ2-1; D perhaps matches TRBD2 (7 bases). The CDR3 DNA follows: TGTGCCTGTACCACAGGGACTATGCAGTTCTTC. This translates into CACTTGTMQFF.